This T cell receptor beta chain comes out of a study of vaccination and CD4 T cells after COVID-19. Study overall: The convalescents were made up of six males and four females, two of whom were Hispanic.

The Oncomine TCR Beta short-read assay was applied to DNA of cultured CD4+ T cells. TCRdb fed the PCR reads into MiXCR, producing one record per CDR3 protein. The profile shows about 8,800 distinct CDR3 sequences, approximately 57% of them singletons. Points on this clonotype: Antigen: not known.

CDR3 length equals 13 residues. The junction had 8 bases not matched to a gene; V was cut back by 6 bases and J by 7 bases. Per germline, CDR1 MNHNS and CDR2 SASEGT. The treatment: approximately 11-day PBMC culture with coronavirus spike peptide pools or control peptides (ViraFEST assay). In this cohort, PCR tests turned positive between March and December 2020, predating US Alpha, Beta and Delta variants. Wells contained roughly 1.9 million PBMCs each, and these were cultured with about 10 IU/ml IL-2 and roughly 9.8 ug/ml peptide pools. This sequence originates from a human donor with COVID-19. The chain has TRBV6-1 and TRBJ2-5; 7 nucleotides match TRBD2. This specimen was cultured CD4+ T cells from blood, taken after SARS-CoV-2 vaccination. CDR3 sequence (DNA): TGTGCCAGCAGGGGCGGGGGTGTGTTGACCCAGTACTTC. This encodes CASRGGGVLTQYF.